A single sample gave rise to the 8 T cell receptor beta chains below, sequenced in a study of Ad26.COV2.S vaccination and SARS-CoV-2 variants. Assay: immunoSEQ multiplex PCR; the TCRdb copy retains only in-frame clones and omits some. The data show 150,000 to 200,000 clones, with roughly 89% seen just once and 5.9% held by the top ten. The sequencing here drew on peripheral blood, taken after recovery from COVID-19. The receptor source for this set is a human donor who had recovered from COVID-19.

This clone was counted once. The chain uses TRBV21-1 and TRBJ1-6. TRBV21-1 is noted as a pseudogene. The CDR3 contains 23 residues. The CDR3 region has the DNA TGTGCCAGCAGCAAGGTAATCTCTCCGGGACGAGTTTTGGAGGGGGCCTATAATTCACCCCTCCACTTT. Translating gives CASSKVISPGRVLEGAYNSPLHF.

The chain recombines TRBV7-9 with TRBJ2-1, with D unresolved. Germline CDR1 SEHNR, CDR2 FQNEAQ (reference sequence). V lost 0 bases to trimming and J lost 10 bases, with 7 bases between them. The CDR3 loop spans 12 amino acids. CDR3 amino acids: CASSLAGIEQFF. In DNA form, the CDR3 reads TGTGCCAGCAGCTTAGCGGGGATCGAGCAGTTCTTC.

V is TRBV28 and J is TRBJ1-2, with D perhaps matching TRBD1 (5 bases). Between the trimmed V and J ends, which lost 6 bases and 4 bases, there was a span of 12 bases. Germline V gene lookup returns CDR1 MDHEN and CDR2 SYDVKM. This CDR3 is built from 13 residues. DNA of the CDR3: TGTGCCAGCAGATTTTCCGGGGGCTATGGCTACACCTTC. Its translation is CASRFSGGYGYTF.

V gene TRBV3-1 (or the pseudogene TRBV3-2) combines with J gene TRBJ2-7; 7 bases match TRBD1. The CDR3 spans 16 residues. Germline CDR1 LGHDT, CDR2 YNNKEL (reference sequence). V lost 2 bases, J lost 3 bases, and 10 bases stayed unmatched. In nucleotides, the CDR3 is TGTGCCAGCAGCCAAACATTGGGACAGTTACACTACGAGCAGTACTTC. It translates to CASSQTLGQLHYEQYF.

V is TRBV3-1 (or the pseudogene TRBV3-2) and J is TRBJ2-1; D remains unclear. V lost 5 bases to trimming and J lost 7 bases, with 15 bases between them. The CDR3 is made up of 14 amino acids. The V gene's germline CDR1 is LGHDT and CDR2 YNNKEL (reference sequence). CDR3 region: CASSTTPAGNEQFF. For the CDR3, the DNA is TGTGCCAGCAGCACGACTCCCGCCGGGAATGAGCAGTTCTTC.

The CDR3 region has the DNA TGCGCCAGCAGCTCCGGACTAGCGGAGGGAGATACGCAGTATTTT. Its protein product is CASSSGLAEGDTQYF. The chain carries TRBV5-1 and TRBJ2-3; 10 positions match TRBD2. The ends lost 3 bases at V and 5 bases at J; junction bases unmatched: 6. The germline V gene has CDR1 SGHRS and CDR2 YFSETQ. The CDR3 covers 15 residues.

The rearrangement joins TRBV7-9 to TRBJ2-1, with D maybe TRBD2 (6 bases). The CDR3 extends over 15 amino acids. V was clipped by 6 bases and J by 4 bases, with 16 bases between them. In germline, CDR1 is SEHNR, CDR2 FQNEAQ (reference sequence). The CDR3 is CASSGGAGIYNEQFF. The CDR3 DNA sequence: TGTGCCAGCAGTGGCGGAGCGGGCATTTACAATGAGCAGTTCTTC.

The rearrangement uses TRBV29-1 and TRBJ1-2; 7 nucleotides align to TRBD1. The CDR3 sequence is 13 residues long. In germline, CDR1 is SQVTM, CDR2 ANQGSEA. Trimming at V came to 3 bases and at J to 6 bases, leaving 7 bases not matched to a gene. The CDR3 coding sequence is TGCAGCGTTGATCAGGGGGGGTTTCATGGCTACACCTTC. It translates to CSVDQGGFHGYTF.